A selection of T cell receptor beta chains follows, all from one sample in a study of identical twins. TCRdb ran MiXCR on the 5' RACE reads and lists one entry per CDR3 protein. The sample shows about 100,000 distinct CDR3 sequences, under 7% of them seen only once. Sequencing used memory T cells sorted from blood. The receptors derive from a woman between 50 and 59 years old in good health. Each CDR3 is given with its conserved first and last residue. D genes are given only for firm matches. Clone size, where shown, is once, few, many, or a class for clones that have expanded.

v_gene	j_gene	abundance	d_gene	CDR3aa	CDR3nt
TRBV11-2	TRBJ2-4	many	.	CASSRGTGTDIQYF	TGTGCCAGCAGCAGGGGAACAGGGACTGACATTCAGTACTTC
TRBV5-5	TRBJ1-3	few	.	CASSLEGVAGNTIYF	TGTGCCAGCAGCTTGGAGGGAGTAGCTGGAAACACCATATATTTT
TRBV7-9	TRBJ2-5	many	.	CASRLTVRGTQYF	TGTGCCAGCAGGTTGACAGTAAGAGGGACCCAGTACTTC
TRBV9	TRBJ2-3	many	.	CASSDQPLDTQYF	TGTGCCAGCAGTGACCAACCCCTAGATACGCAGTATTTT
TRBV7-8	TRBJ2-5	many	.	CASSVTGLRETQYF	TGTGCCAGCAGCGTGACAGGCCTTCGAGAGACCCAGTACTTC
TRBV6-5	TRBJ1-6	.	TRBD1	CASSLQGVISPLHF	TGTGCCAGCAGCCTACAGGGGGTCATTTCACCCCTCCACTTT
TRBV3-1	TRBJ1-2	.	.	CASSQDLGSPGYTF	TGTGCCAGCAGCCAAGATCTCGGTTCCCCTGGCTACACCTTC
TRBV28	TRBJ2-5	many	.	CASRGPGETQYF	TGTGCCAGCAGGGGGCCTGGAGAGACCCAGTACTTC
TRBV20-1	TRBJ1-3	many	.	CSARAGIANTIYF	TGCAGTGCTAGAGCAGGGATCGCAAACACCATATATTTT
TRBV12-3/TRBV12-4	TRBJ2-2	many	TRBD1	CASRSARGPTGELFF	TGTGCCAGCAGGTCGGCCAGGGGGCCCACCGGGGAGCTGTTTTTT
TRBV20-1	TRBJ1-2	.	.	CSARDSQSVVYGYTF	TGCAGTGCTAGAGATTCACAGTCCGTTGTCTATGGCTACACCTTC
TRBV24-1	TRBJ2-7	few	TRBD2	CATSDPREGYEQYF	TGTGCCACCAGTGATCCGCGGGAGGGATACGAGCAGTACTTC
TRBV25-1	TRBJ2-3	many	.	CASSERGHKGVADTQYF	TGTGCCAGCAGTGAACGGGGTCACAAGGGAGTTGCAGATACGCAGTATTTT
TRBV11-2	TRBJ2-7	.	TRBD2	CASGTISGGSFNEQYF	TGTGCCAGCGGCACCATTTCCGGCGGGAGTTTCAACGAGCAGTACTTC
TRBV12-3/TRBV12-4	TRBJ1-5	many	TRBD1	CASRGTGNQPQHF	TGTGCCAGCAGGGGGACAGGGAATCAGCCCCAGCATTTT
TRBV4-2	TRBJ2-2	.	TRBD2	CASSLSGLAGVDGELFF	TGTGCCAGCAGCCTATCGGGACTAGCGGGAGTCGACGGGGAGCTGTTTTTT
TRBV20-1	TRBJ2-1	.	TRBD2	CSARDSGKGNEQFF	TGCAGTGCTAGAGATAGCGGGAAAGGGAATGAGCAGTTCTTC
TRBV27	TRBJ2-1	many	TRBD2	CASKASGSYNEQFF	TGTGCCAGCAAGGCTAGCGGCTCCTACAATGAGCAGTTCTTC
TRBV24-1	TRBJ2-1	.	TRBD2	CATSDNQGTSAYNEQFF	TGTGCCACCAGTGACAATCAGGGGACTAGCGCATACAATGAGCAGTTCTTC
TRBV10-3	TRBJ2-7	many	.	CAISEGESYEQYF	TGTGCCATCAGTGAGGGTGAGTCCTACGAGCAGTACTTC
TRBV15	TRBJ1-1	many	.	CATSRDVQGKTEAFF	TGTGCCACCAGCAGAGATGTGCAGGGGAAAACTGAAGCTTTCTTT
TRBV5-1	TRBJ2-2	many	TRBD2	CASSFGTSGTGELFF	TGCGCCAGCAGCTTCGGGACTAGCGGCACCGGGGAGCTGTTTTTT
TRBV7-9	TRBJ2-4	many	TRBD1	CASSLSHSTGVLAKNIQYF	TGTGCCAGCAGCTTATCTCACAGCACAGGGGTACTAGCCAAAAACATTCAGTACTTC
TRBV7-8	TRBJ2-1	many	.	CASSLALIEQFF	TGTGCCAGCAGCTTAGCCCTCATTGAGCAGTTCTTC
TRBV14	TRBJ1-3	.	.	CASSQAAVRGNTIYF	TGTGCCAGCAGCCAAGCGGCGGTACGTGGAAACACCATATATTTT
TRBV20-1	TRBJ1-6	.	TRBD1	CSARETGPGSPLHF	TGCAGTGCTAGAGAGACAGGGCCTGGTTCACCCCTCCACTTT
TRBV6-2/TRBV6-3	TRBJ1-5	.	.	CASSYSIEQADQPQHF	TGTGCCAGCAGTTACTCGATTGAGCAGGCGGACCAGCCCCAGCATTTT
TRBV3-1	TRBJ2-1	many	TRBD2	CASSQDSSGTSAYNEQFF	TGTGCCAGCAGCCAAGATAGTTCAGGGACTAGCGCATACAATGAGCAGTTCTTC
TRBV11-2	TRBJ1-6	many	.	CASSLEYSPLHF	TGTGCCAGCAGCTTAGAATATTCACCCCTCCACTTT
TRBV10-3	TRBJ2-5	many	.	CAISLGQETQYF	TGTGCCATCAGCCTAGGGCAGGAGACCCAGTACTTC
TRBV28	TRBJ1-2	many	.	CASSFFRVYGYTF	TGTGCCAGCAGTTTTTTCAGGGTATATGGCTACACCTTC
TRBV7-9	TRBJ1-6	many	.	CASERGGSLYSPLHF	TGTGCCAGCGAGAGAGGTGGATCTCTATATTCACCCCTCCACTTT
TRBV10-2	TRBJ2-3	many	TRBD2	CASSDTSGNPDTQYF	TGCGCCAGCAGTGACACTAGCGGGAACCCAGATACGCAGTATTTT
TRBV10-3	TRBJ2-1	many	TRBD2	CAISDLAGNEQFF	TGTGCCATCAGTGATCTAGCGGGGAATGAGCAGTTCTTC
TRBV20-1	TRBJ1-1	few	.	CSAKQSFRGTEAFF	TGCAGTGCTAAACAATCCTTCCGGGGCACTGAAGCTTTCTTT
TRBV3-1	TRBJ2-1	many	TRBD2	CASSEIAGNNEQFF	TGTGCCAGCAGCGAGATAGCGGGCAACAATGAGCAGTTCTTC
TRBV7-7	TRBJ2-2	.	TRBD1	CASRPGQGLTGELFF	TGTGCCAGCAGACCTGGACAGGGATTAACCGGGGAGCTGTTTTTT
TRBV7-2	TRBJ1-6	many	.	CASSSPRSPLHF	TGTGCCAGCAGCTCTCCCAGATCACCCCTCCACTTT
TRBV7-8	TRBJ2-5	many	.	CASSLAGQVETQYF	TGTGCCAGCAGCTTAGCGGGGCAGGTAGAGACCCAGTACTTC
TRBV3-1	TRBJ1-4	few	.	CASSLGAANEKLFF	TGTGCCAGCAGCTTGGGGGCGGCTAATGAAAAACTGTTTTTT
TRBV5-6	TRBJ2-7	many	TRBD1	CASSLPGAGGIYEQYF	TGTGCCAGCAGCTTACCGGGGGCAGGGGGCATCTACGAGCAGTACTTC
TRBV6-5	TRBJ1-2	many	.	CASSPTAPYGYTF	TGTGCCAGCAGTCCAACAGCACCCTATGGCTACACCTTC
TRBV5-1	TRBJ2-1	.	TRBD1	CASSLGGQWNEQFF	TGCGCCAGCAGCTTGGGGGGACAGTGGAATGAGCAGTTCTTC
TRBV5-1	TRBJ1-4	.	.	CASSPGQPKAEKLFF	TGCGCCAGCAGCCCCGGACAGCCTAAGGCTGAAAAACTGTTTTTT
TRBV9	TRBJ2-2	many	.	CASRTATGELFF	TGTGCCAGCAGGACAGCCACCGGGGAGCTGTTTTTT
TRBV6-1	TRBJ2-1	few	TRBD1	CASRWTGARDEQFF	TGTGCCAGCAGGTGGACAGGGGCGAGGGATGAGCAGTTCTTC
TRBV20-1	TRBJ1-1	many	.	CSARPRGGWVNTEAFF	TGCAGTGCTAGACCCCGGGGAGGGTGGGTGAACACTGAAGCTTTCTTT
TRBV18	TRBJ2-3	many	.	CASSPLADTDTQYF	TGTGCCAGCTCACCACTAGCGGACACAGATACGCAGTATTTT
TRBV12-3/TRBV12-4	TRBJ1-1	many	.	CASSFAGENTEAFF	TGTGCCAGCAGTTTTGCGGGGGAAAACACTGAAGCTTTCTTT
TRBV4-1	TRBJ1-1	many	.	CASSRSGGRETEAFF	TGCGCCAGCAGCCGATCAGGTGGAAGGGAAACTGAAGCTTTCTTT
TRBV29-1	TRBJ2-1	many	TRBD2	CSVEGRGIKPSSYNEQFF	TGCAGCGTTGAAGGGCGGGGGATTAAACCTAGCTCCTACAATGAGCAGTTCTTC
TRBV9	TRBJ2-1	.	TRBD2	CASSAGSSGSGGEQFF	TGTGCCAGCAGCGCCGGGTCTAGCGGGAGCGGTGGTGAGCAGTTCTTC
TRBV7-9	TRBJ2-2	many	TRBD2	CASRAGLKNTGELFF	TGTGCCAGCAGGGCGGGACTAAAAAACACCGGGGAGCTGTTTTTT
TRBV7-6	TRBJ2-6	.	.	CASSPIGQTPSGANVLTF	TGTGCCAGCAGCCCGATAGGGCAGACCCCCTCTGGGGCCAACGTCCTGACTTTC